Listed here are 26 T cell receptor beta chains from one sample, sequenced in a study of T cell responses to AZD1222 COVID-19 vaccine. TCRdb's table, derived via immunoSEQ multiplex PCR, lists solely in-frame clones and lacks some. The sample shows tens of thousands of clones, over 80% of them seen only once. The specimen comprised peripheral blood, sampled on day 0 of AZD1222 vaccination. These receptors were taken from an adult in good health.

The J gene is TRBJ2-1, the V gene TRBV12-3 or TRBV12-4, with TRBD2 matching 8 bases. There are 12 residues in the CDR3. V lost 4 bases, J lost 7 bases, and 0 bases stayed unmatched. As DNA, the CDR3 is TGTGCCAGCAGTTCTAGCGGGAATGAGCAGTTCTTC. It yields the protein CASSSSGNEQFF.

This clone came up once. The chain uses TRBV4-3 and TRBJ2-1; TRBD2 agrees at 9 bases. The germline V gene has CDR1 LGHNA and CDR2 YSLEER. The CDR3 length is 15 residues. V gave up 0 bases and J gave up 15 bases; unmatched junction bases: 12. CDR3 bases: TGCGCCAGCAGCCAAGAGTTCGCGGCTCCGGGACTAGCGTTCTTC. Its protein product is CASSQEFAAPGLAFF.

The chain has TRBV27 and TRBJ1-1; D remains ambiguous. There are 13 residues in the CDR3. Germline loops: CDR1 MNHEY, CDR2 SMNVEV (reference sequence). V lost 3 bases and J lost 1, with 6 bases in between. CDR3 sequence (DNA): TGTGCCAGCAGTTTTTTATCGAACACTGAAGCTTTCTTT. Protein: CASSFLSNTEAFF.

This chain connects TRBV12-3 or TRBV12-4 to TRBJ1-6; D gene ambiguous. V lost 2 bases and J lost 5, with 1 base in between. The CDR3 contains 12 residues. CDR3 loop: CASSLNNSPLHF. The CDR3, as DNA: TGTGCCAGCAGTTTAAATAATTCACCCCTCCACTTT.

This clone has just one count. The chain employs TRBV12-5 and TRBJ2-3; 7 bases align to TRBD2. The CDR3 is 11 amino acids. The V and J ends lost 6 bases and 11 bases, in that order; junction bases with no gene match: 5. The germline V gene has CDR1 LGHNT and CDR2 FRNRAP. CDR3 sequence reads: CASGGGREQYF. In DNA, the CDR3 is TGTGCTAGTGGCGGCGGGAGAGAGCAGTATTTT.

V and J are TRBV7-9 and TRBJ2-4; TRBD1 aligns across 7 bases. Germline trimming cut 4 bases from V and 0 bases from J; bases unmatched to any gene: 6. The germline V gene has CDR1 SEHNR and CDR2 FQNEAQ (reference sequence). The CDR3 has 16 residues. The CDR3 sequence: CASSSGQVEAKNIQYF. DNA of the CDR3: TGTGCCAGCAGCTCCGGACAGGTTGAAGCCAAAAACATTCAGTACTTC.

V gene TRBV6-6 combines with J gene TRBJ2-2; D might be TRBD2 (6 bases). The V and J ends lost 4 bases and 4 bases respectively, with 13 bases between them. CDR1 MNHNY and CDR2 SVGAGI come from the germline V gene (reference sequence). The length of the CDR3 is 15 residues. The CDR3 DNA is TGTGCCAGCAGTTTGGAGGGCCGGGGCACCGGGGAGCTGTTTTTT. Its protein is CASSLEGRGTGELFF.

The chain combines TRBV19 with TRBJ2-7, with 9 nucleotides matching TRBD1. Germline V lookup: CDR1 LNHDA, CDR2 SQIVND (reference sequence). The CDR3 contains 12 residues. Trimming cost V 8 bases and J 5 bases; bases outside gene matches: 4. Written as DNA, the CDR3 is TGTGCCAGTCAGGACAGGGGCCACGAGCAGTACTTC. It yields the protein CASQDRGHEQYF.

The CDR3 protein is CASSLTGEGGGYTF. Here the CDR3 DNA reads TGTGCCAGCAGCTTGACAGGGGAAGGAGGTGGCTACACCTTC. The chain is built from TRBV2 and TRBJ1-2; 8 bases fit TRBD1. Germline lookup yields CDR1 SNHLY and CDR2 FYNNEI. This CDR3 spans 14 amino acids. J gave up 7 bases and V 6 bases, and 10 bases lay outside the gene matches.

The gene calls are TRBV11-1 and TRBJ2-1; D gene unclear. The V gene's germline CDR1 is SGHAT and CDR2 FQDESV (reference sequence). CDR3 size: 12 residues. V dropped 5 bases and J dropped 9 bases, with 11 bases sitting between them. The CDR3 is CASSPEYGEQFF. The DNA of the CDR3 is TGTGCCAGCAGCCCAGAATACGGTGAGCAGTTCTTC.

The sample holds one count of this clone. This chain connects TRBV12-3 or TRBV12-4 to TRBJ2-5, with 8 bases that match TRBD2. CDR3 length: 13 amino acids. The V and J ends lost 4 bases and 4 bases, in that order; junction bases with no gene match: 2. The CDR3 DNA reads as TGTGCCAGCAGTTCGGGACTAGGAGAGACCCAGTACTTC. It translates to CASSSGLGETQYF.

The genes are TRBV6-1 and TRBJ1-2; 10 positions agree with TRBD1. The V gene end was trimmed by 6 bases and the J gene end by 7 bases; junction bases not matched to a gene: 14. Looked up from germline, CDR1 is MNHNS and CDR2 is SASEGT. This CDR3 has 16 residues. CDR3 residues: CASSENPGQGIVGYTF. In DNA form, the CDR3 reads TGTGCCAGCAGCGAAAACCCGGGACAGGGGATAGTTGGCTACACCTTC.

J is TRBJ1-4 and V is TRBV7-9; D uncertain. CDR1 is SEHNR and CDR2 is FQNEAQ in the germline V gene (reference sequence). The CDR3 is made up of 12 amino acids. Trimming stripped 8 bases from V and 11 bases from J, with 15 bases between. The CDR3 DNA reads TGTGCCAGCTCAAAGGAAGGGAGGAAACTGTTTTTT. Its translation: CASSKEGRKLFF. Full variable domain (rest looked up from reference TRBV7-9 and TRBJ1-4): DTGVSQNPRHKITKRGQNVTFRCDPISEHNRLYWYRQTLGQGPEFLTYFQNEAQLEKSRLLSDRFSAERPKGSFSTLEIQRTEQGDSAMYLCASSKEGRKLFFGSGTQLSVL.

This chain joins TRBV6-5 and TRBJ1-1, with TRBD1 matching 9 bases. The CDR3 has 15 amino acids. After removal of 7 bases from V and 7 bases from J, the junction contained 13 bases not matched to a gene. Germline assignment: CDR1 MNHEY and CDR2 SVGAGI. DNA for the CDR3: TGTGCCAGCACCAAGGACAGGGGTATCGAAAATGAAGCTTTCTTT. It encodes CASTKDRGIENEAFF.

The J gene is TRBJ1-5, the V gene TRBV6-1; 7 bases are shared with TRBD1. Germline assignment: CDR1 MNHNS and CDR2 SASEGT. The CDR3 is 17 amino acids. The junction had 15 bases not matched to a gene; V was cut back by 4 bases and J by 6 bases. CDR3 nucleotide sequence: TGTGCCAGCAGTGGGCCTCTGACAGGGTTCGGGTCTCAGCCCCAGCATTTT. Encoded protein: CASSGPLTGFGSQPQHF.

The CDR3: CASRRDRVYEQYF. CDR3 nucleotide sequence: TGCGCCAGCAGGCGGGACAGGGTCTACGAGCAGTACTTC. The chain has TRBV5-1 and TRBJ2-7; 9 bases are a match to TRBD1. The CDR3 is 13 amino acids. CDR1 is SGHRS and CDR2 is YFSETQ in the germline V gene. Trimming removed 5 bases from V and 3 bases from J; junction bases left unmatched: 3.

The chain carries TRBV29-1 and TRBJ1-2; D unresolved. The germline gives CDR1 SQVTM, CDR2 ANQGSEA. The CDR3 contains 12 residues. The V gene lost 4 bases and the J gene lost 8 bases, with 14 bases spanning the gap. Here the CDR3 DNA reads TGCAGCGTTGGAGAGAGGGAAGGAGGCTACACCTTC. Protein product: CSVGEREGGYTF. Variable domain in full (rest from reference TRBV29-1 and TRBJ1-2): SAVISQKPSRDICQRGTSLTIQCQVDSQVTMMFWYRQQPGQSLTLIATANQGSEATYESGFVIDKFPISRPNLTFSTLTVSNMSPEDSSIYLCSVGEREGGYTFGSGTRLTVV.

This chain uses TRBV9 with TRBJ2-7; TRBD2 aligns across 10 bases. The germline gives CDR1 SGDLS, CDR2 YYNGEE. This CDR3 has 13 residues. Germline trimming cut 7 bases from V and 5 bases from J; bases unmatched to any gene: 6. The CDR3 nucleotides are TGTGCCAGCTCTCCGGGACTAGCGCACGAGCAGTACTTC. Translating it yields CASSPGLAHEQYF.

The chain is built from TRBV27 and TRBJ1-2, with D maybe TRBD1 (5 bases). CDR1 and CDR2 from the germline V gene are MNHEY and SMNVEV (reference sequence). The CDR3 extends over 17 amino acids. V was shortened by 2 bases and J by 4 bases, with 20 bases between the two germline ends. CDR3 region: CASSLKHTAGMGYGYTF. The CDR3 DNA reads TGTGCCAGCAGTTTAAAGCATACGGCAGGGATGGGCTATGGCTACACCTTC.

The chain joins TRBV9 to TRBJ2-7; 10 bases fit TRBD2. V shed 4 bases, J shed 9 bases, and the junction held 16 bases outside the gene matches. Germline V CDR1 and CDR2: SGDLS, YYNGEE. The CDR3 has 16 residues. The CDR3 DNA reads TGTGCCAGCAGCCTTACTGGGACTAGCGACGTAAGTGGGCAGTACTTC. It yields the protein CASSLTGTSDVSGQYF.

The chain has TRBV3-1 (or the pseudogene TRBV3-2) and TRBJ2-2; 9 bases fit TRBD2. V dropped 4 bases and J dropped 1; count of bases not matched to a gene: 1. CDR3 length equals 15 residues. Per the germline V gene, CDR1 is LGHDT and CDR2 is YNNKEL (reference sequence). The DNA of the CDR3 is TGTGCCAGCAGCCTAGCGGGAGTGAACACCGGGGAGCTGTTTTTT. This sequence encodes CASSLAGVNTGELFF.

The V and J genes are TRBV7-2 and TRBJ1-1; 7 positions match TRBD1. Germline V gene lookup returns CDR1 SGHTA and CDR2 FQGNSA. The CDR3 covers 14 residues. V was pared by 1 base and J by 4 bases, with 3 bases of the junction left unmatched. The CDR3 loop is CASSLVQGVTEAFF. As DNA, the CDR3 is TGTGCCAGCAGCTTAGTCCAGGGGGTCACTGAAGCTTTCTTT.

The chain combines TRBV11-1 with TRBJ2-7; D might be TRBD1 (6 bases). The CDR3 is 14 residues long. Germline lookup yields CDR1 SGHAT and CDR2 FQDESV (reference sequence). The V and J ends lost 5 bases and 0 bases respectively, with 11 bases between them. The CDR3 protein is CASSTTGVSYEQYF. In DNA, the CDR3 is TGTGCCAGCAGCACGACAGGAGTCTCCTACGAGCAGTACTTC.

The V call is TRBV7-8, the J call TRBJ1-1, with a possible D match to TRBD1 (5 bases). The CDR3 consists of 16 residues. Trimming cost V 3 bases and J 4 bases, with 18 bases left between them. Germline V lookup: CDR1 SGHVS, CDR2 FQNEAQ. Here the CDR3 reads CASSLGGWVQATEAFF. The CDR3 nucleotides are TGTGCCAGCAGCTTGGGGGGGTGGGTTCAGGCCACTGAAGCTTTCTTT.

The chain uses TRBV6-2 or TRBV6-3 and TRBJ2-1, with 8 bases matching TRBD2. The CDR3 is 19 amino acids. The V segment lost 0 bases and the J segment 2 bases; nucleotides outside the gene matches: 12. CDR1 is MNHEY and CDR2 is SVGEGT in the germline V gene. CDR3 residues: CASSYSRRRGVRTYNEQFF. The CDR3 nucleotides are TGTGCCAGCAGTTACTCGAGGAGGCGGGGGGTACGGACCTACAATGAGCAGTTCTTC.

This clone was seen just once. V usage is TRBV5-1 and J usage is TRBJ2-3; D might be TRBD1 or TRBD2, each matching 5 bases. The CDR3 loop spans 16 amino acids. Trimming left V 4 bases short and J 6 bases short, with 21 bases between. Germline V gives CDR1 SGHRS, CDR2 YFSETQ. CDR3 amino acids: CASSPPKGIGGDTQYF. CDR3 nucleotides: TGCGCCAGCAGCCCCCCTAAGGGAATTGGGGGTGATACGCAGTATTTT.